Shown below are 13 T cell receptor beta chains from a single sample sequenced in a study of blood T cell repertoires in COVID-19. The repertoire was sequenced with immunoSEQ multiplex PCR; TCRdb's copy has only in-frame clones and lacks some. In the table there are under 150,000 clones, roughly 80% of which are singletons. Sequenced sample: peripheral blood. The receptors shown here come from a woman between 40 and 50 years old with acute or convalescent COVID-19.

In its sample, this clone was seen once. The rearrangement uses TRBV21-1 and TRBJ2-2; TRBD2, the D gene given by the table, was not confirmed from the DNA. TRBV21-1 is termed a pseudogene. CDR3 length equals 20 residues. The CDR3 DNA follows: TGTGCCAGCAGCGAATCTTGTTCGCTAGCGGGAGAGTTAGGGACCGGGGAGCTGTTTTTT. Protein sequence: CASSESCSLAGELGTGELFF.

This clone was seen more than once but under ten times. The chain is built from TRBV21-1 and TRBJ1-6; no DNA check was done on the table's D call, TRBD1. TRBV21-1 is listed as a pseudogene. This CDR3 has 14 residues. The CDR3 DNA sequence: TGTGCCAGACAAGGACAGTTTTATAATTCACCCCTCCACTTT. This gives the protein CARQGQFYNSPLHF.

The CDR3 DNA reads TGTGCCAGCAGCGTCCCGACAGGGTTTGGGGCCAACGTCCTGACTTTC. Protein: CASSVPTGFGANVLTF. The rearrangement uses TRBV5-4 and TRBJ2-6, with 7 bases that match TRBD1. This CDR3 has 16 amino acids. V was pared by 4 bases and J by 3 bases, with 7 bases of the junction left unmatched. The germline gives CDR1 SGHNT, CDR2 YYREEE (reference sequence).

CDR3 in amino acids: CASSVSGQDYGYTF. CDR3 in DNA: TGTGCCAGCAGCGTATCAGGGCAAGACTATGGCTACACCTTC. The V call is TRBV9, the J call TRBJ1-2; D possibly corresponds to TRBD1 (5 bases). The CDR3 spans 14 residues. From germline, CDR1 is SGDLS and CDR2 YYNGEE. Trimming took off 1 base at V and 3 bases at J, with 10 bases between the two ends.

This CDR3 is CACGTGFMNTEAFF. CDR3 sequence (DNA): TGTGCCTGCGGTACAGGATTTATGAACACTGAAGCTTTCTTT. This chain links TRBV3-1 (or the pseudogene TRBV3-2) with TRBJ1-1; weak D call: TRBD1 (5 bases). The CDR3 is 14 residues long. Germline-derived CDR1 and CDR2 are LGHDT and YNNKEL (reference sequence). The ends were cut back, 11 bases at V and 0 bases at J, with 16 bases in the middle.

The genes are TRBV19 and TRBJ1-1, with D uncertain. V was clipped by 0 bases and J by 2 bases, with 7 bases between them. The germline V gene encodes CDR1 LNHDA and CDR2 SQIVND (reference sequence). This CDR3 spans 14 amino acids. CDR3 region: CASSIETRNTEAFF. The CDR3 bases are TGTGCCAGTAGTATAGAGACACGAAACACTGAAGCTTTCTTT.

This chain uses TRBV5-1 with TRBJ1-6; 7 nucleotides align to TRBD1. CDR1 SGHRS and CDR2 YFSETQ come from the germline V gene. V shed 4 bases and J 8 bases; nucleotides not matched to a gene: 6. This CDR3 region has 14 residues. The CDR3 is CASSAGQPYSPLHF. Here the CDR3 DNA reads TGCGCCAGCAGCGCGGGACAGCCCTATTCACCCCTCCACTTT.

The V gene is TRBV7-2, the J gene TRBJ2-1; the D gene is possibly TRBD1 (6 bases). Germline CDR1 is SGHTA and CDR2 is FQGNSA. The CDR3 is 15 amino acids. V was shortened by 4 bases and J by 0 bases, with 10 bases between the two germline ends. CDR3 sequence (DNA): TGTGCCAGCAGCTCCGGGACACTCTCCTACAATGAGCAGTTCTTC. Amino acids: CASSSGTLSYNEQFF.

This rearrangement joins TRBV5-1 to TRBJ2-2; D may be TRBD1 (8 bases). CDR1 is SGHRS, CDR2 YFSETQ, per germline. The CDR3 is 16 amino acids. The V and J ends lost 2 bases and 5 bases respectively, with 16 bases between them. The CDR3 region is CASSFTGGVRTGELFF. The CDR3 region has the DNA TGCGCCAGCAGCTTCACAGGGGGGGTGCGGACCGGGGAGCTGTTTTTT.

V gene TRBV19 combines with J gene TRBJ2-3, with 7 nucleotides matching TRBD2. CDR1 and CDR2 from the germline V gene are LNHDA and SQIVND (reference sequence). There are 16 residues in the CDR3. The junction had 7 bases not matched to a gene; V was cut back by 4 bases and J by 0 bases. The CDR3 coding sequence is TGTGCCAGTAGTACGGGGGGAGGTGCTAGCACAGATACGCAGTATTTT. Translating gives CASSTGGGASTDTQYF.

The V and J genes are TRBV2 and TRBJ2-7, with D possibly being TRBD1 (5 bases). Looked up from germline, CDR1 is SNHLY and CDR2 is FYNNEI. CDR3 size: 14 residues. Trimming took off 1 base at V and 2 bases at J, with 9 bases between the two ends. The CDR3: CASSEEQGAYEQYF. The CDR3 DNA is TGTGCCAGCAGTGAAGAGCAGGGCGCCTACGAGCAGTACTTC.

The chain carries TRBV2 and TRBJ1-2, with D uncertain. Germline CDR1 is SNHLY and CDR2 is FYNNEI. Trimming cost V 8 bases and J 3 bases, with 19 bases left between them. This CDR3 is built from 15 residues. The CDR3 DNA reads as TGTGCCAGCGCAAATCCCCTCGGGTCTTACTATGGCTACACCTTC. This translates into CASANPLGSYYGYTF.

V gene TRBV27 combines with J gene TRBJ1-1; possibly TRBD1 for D (5 bases). Germline CDR1 reads MNHEY; CDR2 reads SMNVEV (reference sequence). Deletions cut 3 bases from V and 0 bases from J, with 8 bases between. The CDR3 is made up of 14 amino acids. CDR3 bases: TGTGCCAGCAGTTTCCAGGGTTTGAACACTGAAGCTTTCTTT. This translates into CASSFQGLNTEAFF.